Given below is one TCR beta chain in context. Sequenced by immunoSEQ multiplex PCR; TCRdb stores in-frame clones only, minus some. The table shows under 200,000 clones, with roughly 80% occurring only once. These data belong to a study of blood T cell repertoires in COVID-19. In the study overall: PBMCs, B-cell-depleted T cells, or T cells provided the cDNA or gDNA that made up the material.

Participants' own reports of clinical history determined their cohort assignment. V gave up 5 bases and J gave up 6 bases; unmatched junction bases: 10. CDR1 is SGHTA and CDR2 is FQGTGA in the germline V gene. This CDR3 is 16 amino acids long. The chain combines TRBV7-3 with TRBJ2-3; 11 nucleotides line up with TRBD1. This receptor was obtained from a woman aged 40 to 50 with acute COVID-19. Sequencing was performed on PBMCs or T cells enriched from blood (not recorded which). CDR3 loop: CASSVSGTGGSDTQYF. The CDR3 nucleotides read TGTGCCAGCAGCGTCTCCGGGACAGGGGGTTCGGATACGCAGTATTTT.